This T cell receptor (beta chain) was sequenced in a study of CD4 T cells in relation to SARS-CoV-2 and coronaviruses. Turning to the study itself: The negative reference was HIV-1 Nef peptide pool or peptide-free culture. Study results and limitations: Crossreactive clones expanded significantly less to SARS-CoV-2 than monoreactive clones. The cross-reactivity analysis covered only spike protein, not other viral proteins.

The unexposed donors gave CD4+ T cells in 2011-2018, prior to COVID-19. After ten to eleven days of culture, CD4+ T cells were isolated. Testing used SARS-CoV-2 S/N and four cold-coronavirus spikes on unexposed-donor CD4+ T cells, cells permitting. Sequenced by immunoSEQ multiplex PCR; TCRdb stores in-frame clones only, minus some. Of about 23,000 clones in the sample, around 80% were seen once. As concerns this clone: The target antigen is unknown.

Germline CDR1 MNHEY, CDR2 SMNVEV (reference sequence). V was shortened by 5 bases and J by 8 bases, with 24 bases between the two germline ends. The CDR3 totals 16 residues. Sequenced sample: CD4+ T cells from PBMCs, cultured in vitro. This clonotype originated in a human donor in good health. This rearrangement joins TRBV27 to TRBJ1-1; D ambiguous. The CDR3 sequence: CASSKPRGKATVEAFF. The CDR3 DNA sequence: TGTGCCAGCAGTAAGCCCCGGGGAAAGGCCACCGTCGAAGCTTTCTTT.